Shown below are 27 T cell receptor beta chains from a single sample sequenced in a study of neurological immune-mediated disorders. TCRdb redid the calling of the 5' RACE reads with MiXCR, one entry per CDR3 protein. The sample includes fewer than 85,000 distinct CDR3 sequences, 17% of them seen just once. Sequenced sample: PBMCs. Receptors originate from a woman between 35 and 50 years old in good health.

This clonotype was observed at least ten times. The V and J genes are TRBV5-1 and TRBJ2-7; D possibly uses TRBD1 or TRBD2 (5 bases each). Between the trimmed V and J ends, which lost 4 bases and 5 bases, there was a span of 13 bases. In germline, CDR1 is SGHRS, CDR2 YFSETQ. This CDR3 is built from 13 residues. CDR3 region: CASSTTAADEQYF. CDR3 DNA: TGCGCCAGCAGCACGACAGCGGCGGACGAGCAGTACTTC.

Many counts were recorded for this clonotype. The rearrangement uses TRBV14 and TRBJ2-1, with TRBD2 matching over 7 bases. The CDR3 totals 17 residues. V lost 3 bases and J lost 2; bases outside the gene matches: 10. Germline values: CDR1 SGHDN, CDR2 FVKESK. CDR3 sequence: CASSQGPGRGTYNEQFF. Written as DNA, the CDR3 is TGTGCCAGCAGCCAGGGGCCCGGGCGGGGGACCTACAATGAGCAGTTCTTC.

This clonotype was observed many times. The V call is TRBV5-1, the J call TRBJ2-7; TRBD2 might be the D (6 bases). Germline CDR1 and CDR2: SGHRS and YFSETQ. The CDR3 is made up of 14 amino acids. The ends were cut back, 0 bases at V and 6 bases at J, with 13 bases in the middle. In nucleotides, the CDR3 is TGCGCCAGCAGCTTGGCCGCGGAGGGAGGCGAGCAGTACTTC. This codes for CASSLAAEGGEQYF. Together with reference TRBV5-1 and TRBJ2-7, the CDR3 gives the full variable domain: KAGVTQTPRYLIKTRGQQVTLSCSPISGHRSVSWYQQTPGQGLQFLFEYFSETQRNKGNFPGRFSGRQFSNSRSEMNVSTLELGDSALYLCASSLAAEGGEQYFGPGTRLTVT.

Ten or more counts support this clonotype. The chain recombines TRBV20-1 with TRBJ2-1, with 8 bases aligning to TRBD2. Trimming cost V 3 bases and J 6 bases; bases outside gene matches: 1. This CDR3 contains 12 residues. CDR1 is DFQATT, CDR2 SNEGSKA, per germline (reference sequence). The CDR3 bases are TGCAGTGCTAGCGGGGGGGGCAATGAGCAGTTCTTC. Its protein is CSASGGGNEQFF.

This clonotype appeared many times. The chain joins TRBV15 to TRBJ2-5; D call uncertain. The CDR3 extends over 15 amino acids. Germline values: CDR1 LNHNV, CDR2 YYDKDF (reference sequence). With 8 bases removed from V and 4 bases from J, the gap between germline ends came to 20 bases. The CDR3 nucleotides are TGTGCCACCCAACAATTAGATGCCCTGGGAGAGACCCAGTACTTC. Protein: CATQQLDALGETQYF.

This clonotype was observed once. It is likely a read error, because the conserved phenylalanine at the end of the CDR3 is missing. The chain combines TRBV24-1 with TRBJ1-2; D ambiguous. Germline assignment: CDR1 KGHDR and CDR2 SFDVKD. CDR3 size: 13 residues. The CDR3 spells CTTSDTATSGYTL. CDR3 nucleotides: TGTACCACCAGTGACACAGCGACGAGTGGCTACACCTTA.

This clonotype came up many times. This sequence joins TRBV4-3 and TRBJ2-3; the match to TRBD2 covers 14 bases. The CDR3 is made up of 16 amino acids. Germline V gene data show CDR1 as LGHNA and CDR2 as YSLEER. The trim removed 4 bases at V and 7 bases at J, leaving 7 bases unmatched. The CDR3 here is CASSPGTSGGSYTQYF. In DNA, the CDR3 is TGCGCCAGCAGCCCCGGGACTAGCGGGGGATCCTATACGCAGTATTTT.

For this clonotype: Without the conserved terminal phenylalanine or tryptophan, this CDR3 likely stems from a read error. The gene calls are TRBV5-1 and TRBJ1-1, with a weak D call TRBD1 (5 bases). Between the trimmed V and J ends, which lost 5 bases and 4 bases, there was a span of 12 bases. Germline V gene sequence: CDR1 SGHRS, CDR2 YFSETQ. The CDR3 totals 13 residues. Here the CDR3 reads CASRPWGGTEAFL. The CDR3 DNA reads TGCGCCAGCAGACCTTGGGGGGGCACTGAAGCTTTCTTG.

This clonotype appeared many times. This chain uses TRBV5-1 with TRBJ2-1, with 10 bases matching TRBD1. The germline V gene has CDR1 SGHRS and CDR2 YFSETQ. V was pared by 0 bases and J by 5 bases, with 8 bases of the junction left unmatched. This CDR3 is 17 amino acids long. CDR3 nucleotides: TGCGCCAGCAGCTTGGATGGGACAGGGGTTATGGACAATGAGCAGTTCTTC. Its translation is CASSLDGTGVMDNEQFF.

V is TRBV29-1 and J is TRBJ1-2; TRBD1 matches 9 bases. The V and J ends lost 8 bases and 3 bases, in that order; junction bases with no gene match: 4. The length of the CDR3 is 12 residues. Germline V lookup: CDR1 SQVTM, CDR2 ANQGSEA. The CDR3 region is CSWGQGDYGYTF. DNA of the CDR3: TGCAGCTGGGGACAGGGTGACTATGGCTACACCTTC.

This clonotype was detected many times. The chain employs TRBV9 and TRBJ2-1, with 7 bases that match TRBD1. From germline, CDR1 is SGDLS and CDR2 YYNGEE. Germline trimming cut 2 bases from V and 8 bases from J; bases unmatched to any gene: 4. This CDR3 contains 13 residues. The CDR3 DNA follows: TGTGCCAGCAGCGTCGACAGGGCCGATGAGCAGTTCTTC. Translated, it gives CASSVDRADEQFF.

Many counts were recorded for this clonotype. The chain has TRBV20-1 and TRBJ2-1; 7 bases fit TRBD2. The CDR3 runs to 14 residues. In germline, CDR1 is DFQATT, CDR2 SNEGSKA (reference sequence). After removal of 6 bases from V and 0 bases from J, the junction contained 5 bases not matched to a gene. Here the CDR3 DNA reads TGCAGTGCGCGGGACTATAGCTCCTACAATGAGCAGTTCTTC. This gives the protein CSARDYSSYNEQFF.

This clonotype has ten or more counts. The chain's CDR3 is CASSSGTDTQYF. The CDR3 region has the DNA TGTGCCAGCAGTTCAGGGACAGATACGCAGTATTTT. The V gene is TRBV12-3 or TRBV12-4, the J gene TRBJ2-3; a weak D match, TRBD1 (5 bases). The ends were cut back, 4 bases at V and 3 bases at J, with 5 bases in the middle. The CDR3 spans 12 residues.

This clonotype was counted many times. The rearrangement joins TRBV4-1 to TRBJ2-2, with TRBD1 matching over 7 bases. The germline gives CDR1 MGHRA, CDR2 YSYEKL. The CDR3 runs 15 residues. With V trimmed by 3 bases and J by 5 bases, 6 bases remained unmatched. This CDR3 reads CASSQRGLGTGELFF. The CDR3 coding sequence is TGCGCCAGCAGCCAGAGGGGGCTCGGGACCGGGGAGCTGTTTTTT.

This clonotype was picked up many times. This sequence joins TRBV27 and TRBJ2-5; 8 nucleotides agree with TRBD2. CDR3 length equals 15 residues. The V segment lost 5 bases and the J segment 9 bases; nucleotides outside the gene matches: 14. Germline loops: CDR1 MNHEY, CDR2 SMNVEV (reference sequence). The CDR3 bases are TGTGCCAGCAGTACTAGCGGACAGACCTTGGGGGCCCAGTACTTC. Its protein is CASSTSGQTLGAQYF.

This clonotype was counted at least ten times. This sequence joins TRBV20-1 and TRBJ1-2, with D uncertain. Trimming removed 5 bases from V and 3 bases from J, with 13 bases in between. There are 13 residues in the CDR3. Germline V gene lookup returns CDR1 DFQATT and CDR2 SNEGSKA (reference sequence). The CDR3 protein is CSAGPGLDYGYTF. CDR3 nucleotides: TGCAGTGCTGGGCCCGGGTTGGACTATGGCTACACCTTC.

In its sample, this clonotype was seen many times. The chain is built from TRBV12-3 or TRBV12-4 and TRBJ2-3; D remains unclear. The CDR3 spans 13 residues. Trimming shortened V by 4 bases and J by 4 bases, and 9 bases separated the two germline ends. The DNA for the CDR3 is TGTGCCAGCAGTTCCCCCCTGGCAGATACGCAGTATTTT. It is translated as CASSSPLADTQYF.

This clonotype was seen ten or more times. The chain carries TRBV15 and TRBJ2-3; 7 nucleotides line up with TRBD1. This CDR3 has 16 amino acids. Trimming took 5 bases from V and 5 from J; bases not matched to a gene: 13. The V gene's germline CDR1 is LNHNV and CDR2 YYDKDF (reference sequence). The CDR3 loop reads CATSSGKGALIDTQYF. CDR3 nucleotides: TGTGCCACCAGCTCGGGGAAGGGGGCGCTTATAGATACGCAGTATTTT.

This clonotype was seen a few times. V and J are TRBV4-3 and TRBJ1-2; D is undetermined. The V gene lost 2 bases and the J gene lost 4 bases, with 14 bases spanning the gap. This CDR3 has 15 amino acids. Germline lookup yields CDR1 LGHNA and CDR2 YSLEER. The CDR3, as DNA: TGCGCCAGCAGCCAAAGATCGGGTGATGTCTATGGCTACACCTTC. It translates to CASSQRSGDVYGYTF.

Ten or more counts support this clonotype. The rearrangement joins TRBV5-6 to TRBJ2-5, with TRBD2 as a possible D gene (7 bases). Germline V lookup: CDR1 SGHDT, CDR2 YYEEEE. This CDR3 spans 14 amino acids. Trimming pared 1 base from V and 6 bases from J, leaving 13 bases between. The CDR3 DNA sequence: TGTGCCAGCAGCTTGCGGGGGGCAGCAAAGACCCAGTACTTC. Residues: CASSLRGAAKTQYF.

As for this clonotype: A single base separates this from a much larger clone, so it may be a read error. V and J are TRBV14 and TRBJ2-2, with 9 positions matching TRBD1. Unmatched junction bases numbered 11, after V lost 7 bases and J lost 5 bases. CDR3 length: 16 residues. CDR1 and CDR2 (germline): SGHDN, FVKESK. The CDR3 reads CASIQRPGQGTGELFF. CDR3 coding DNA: TGTGCCAGCATCCAGCGACCGGGACAGGGAACCGGGGAGCTGTTTTTT.

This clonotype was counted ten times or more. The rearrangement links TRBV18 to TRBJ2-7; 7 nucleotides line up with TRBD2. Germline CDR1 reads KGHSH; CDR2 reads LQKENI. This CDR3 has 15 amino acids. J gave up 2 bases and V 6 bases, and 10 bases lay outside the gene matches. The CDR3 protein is CASSPGLAVTYEQYF. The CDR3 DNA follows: TGTGCCAGCTCGCCTGGGCTAGCGGTAACCTACGAGCAGTACTTC.

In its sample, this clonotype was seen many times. DNA of the CDR3: TGTGCCAGCAGTCGATGGGATGAGCAGTTCTTC. The encoded protein is CASSRWDEQFF. The rearrangement joins TRBV25-1 to TRBJ2-1; D is uncertain. The CDR3 has 11 amino acids. In germline, CDR1 is MGHDK, CDR2 SYGVNS. V lost 5 bases and J lost 8, with 7 bases in between.

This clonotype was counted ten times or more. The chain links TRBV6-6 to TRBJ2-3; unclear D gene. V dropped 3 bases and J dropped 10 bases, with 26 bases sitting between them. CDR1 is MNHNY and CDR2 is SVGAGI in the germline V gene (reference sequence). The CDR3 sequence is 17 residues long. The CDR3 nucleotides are TGTGCCAGCAGTTATGCCCAAGGCAGTTACCAAAGCGAACCGCAGTATTTT. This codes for CASSYAQGSYQSEPQYF.

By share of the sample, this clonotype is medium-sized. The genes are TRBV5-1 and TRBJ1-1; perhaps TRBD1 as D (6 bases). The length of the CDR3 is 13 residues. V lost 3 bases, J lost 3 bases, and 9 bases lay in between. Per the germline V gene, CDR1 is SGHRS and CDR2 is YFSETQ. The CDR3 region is CASSSQGYTEAFF. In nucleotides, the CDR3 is TGCGCCAGCAGCTCGCAGGGGTACACTGAAGCTTTCTTT.

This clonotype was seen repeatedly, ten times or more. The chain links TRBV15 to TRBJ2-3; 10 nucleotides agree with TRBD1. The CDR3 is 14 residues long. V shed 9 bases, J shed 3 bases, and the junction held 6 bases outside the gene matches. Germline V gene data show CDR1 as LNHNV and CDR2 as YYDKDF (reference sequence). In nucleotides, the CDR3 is TGTGCCACTCGACCGGGACAGGGGACAGATACGCAGTATTTT. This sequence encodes CATRPGQGTDTQYF.

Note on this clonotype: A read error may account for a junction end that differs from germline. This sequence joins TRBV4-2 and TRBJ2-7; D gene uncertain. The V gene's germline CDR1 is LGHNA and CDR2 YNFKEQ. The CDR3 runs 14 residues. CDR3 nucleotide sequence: TGTGCCAGCAGCGTCCGGAACAGAATGGACGAGAAGTACTTC. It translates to CASSVRNRMDEKYF.